This T cell receptor (beta chain) comes out of a study of T-cell reconstitution after alpha-beta-depleted transplantation in children. Germline CDR1 KGHSH, CDR2 LQKENI. V was cut by 6 bases and J by 4 bases, with 15 bases left in between. The length of the CDR3 is 14 residues. Preparation of the TCRbeta library used unique molecular identifiers. One entry per CDR3 protein results from TCRdb running MiXCR on the PCR reads. Seen here are fewer than 130,000 distinct CDR3 sequences, approximately 10% observed once, and the top ten hold approximately 7.9%. This clonotype was found a few times. The chain employs TRBV18 and TRBJ1-1; D is undetermined. The sequenced sample was PBMCs from the stem cell graft donor, obtained from the stem cell graft. The receptor was isolated from a human donor who donated a stem cell graft to a child with acute lymphoblastic leukemia. CDR3 amino acids: CASSPTTQPTEAFF. DNA of the CDR3: TGTGCCAGCTCTCCCACCACGCAGCCCACTGAAGCTTTCTTT.